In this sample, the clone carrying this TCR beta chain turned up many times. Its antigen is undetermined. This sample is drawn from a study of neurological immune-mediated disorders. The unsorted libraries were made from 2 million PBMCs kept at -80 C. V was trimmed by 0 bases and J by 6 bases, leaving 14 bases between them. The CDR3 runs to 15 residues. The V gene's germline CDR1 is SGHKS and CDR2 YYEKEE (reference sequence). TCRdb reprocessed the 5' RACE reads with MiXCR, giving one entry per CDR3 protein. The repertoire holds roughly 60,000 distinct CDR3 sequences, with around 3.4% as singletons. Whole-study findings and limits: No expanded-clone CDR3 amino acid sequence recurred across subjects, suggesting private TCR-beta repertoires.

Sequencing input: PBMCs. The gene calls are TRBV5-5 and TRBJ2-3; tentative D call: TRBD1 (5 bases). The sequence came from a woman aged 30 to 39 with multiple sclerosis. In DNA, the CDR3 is TGTGCCAGCAGCTTGGTGGGCAGGGTCACTGATACGCAGTATTTT. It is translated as CASSLVGRVTDTQYF. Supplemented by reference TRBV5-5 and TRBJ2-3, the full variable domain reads DAGVTQSPTHLIKTRGQQVTLRCSPISGHKSVSWYQQVLGQGPQFIFQYYEKEERGRGNFPDRFSARQFPNYSSELNVNALLLGDSALYLCASSLVGRVTDTQYFGPGTRLTVL.